This T cell receptor beta chain is drawn from a study of CD8 T cells in Susac syndrome. The length of the CDR3 is 12 residues. Germline CDR1 and CDR2: SEHNR and FQNEAQ (reference sequence). Trimming pared 5 bases from V and 6 bases from J, leaving 10 bases between. RNA was extracted with the RNeasy kit, and a quantity of about 0.45 to 1 ug was reverse transcribed using random hexamers. Each CDR3 protein is one row after TCRdb ran MiXCR on the immunoSEQ multiplex PCR reads. The sample consists of around 46,000 distinct CDR3 sequences, 85% to 95% of them appearing once. The clonotype comes from a human donor in good health. Sequencing used CD8+ T cells from PBMCs. The genes are TRBV7-9 and TRBJ1-1; D is undetermined. CDR3 coding DNA: TGTGCCAGCAGCCCCACGTCAGCTGAAGCTTTCTTT. Translated: CASSPTSAEAFF. The variable domain in full, with the rest retrieved from reference TRBV7-9 and TRBJ1-1, is DTGVSQNPRHKITKRGQNVTFRCDPISEHNRLYWYRQTLGQGPEFLTYFQNEAQLEKSRLLSDRFSAERPKGSFSTLEIQRTEQGDSAMYLCASSPTSAEAFFGQGTRLTVV.